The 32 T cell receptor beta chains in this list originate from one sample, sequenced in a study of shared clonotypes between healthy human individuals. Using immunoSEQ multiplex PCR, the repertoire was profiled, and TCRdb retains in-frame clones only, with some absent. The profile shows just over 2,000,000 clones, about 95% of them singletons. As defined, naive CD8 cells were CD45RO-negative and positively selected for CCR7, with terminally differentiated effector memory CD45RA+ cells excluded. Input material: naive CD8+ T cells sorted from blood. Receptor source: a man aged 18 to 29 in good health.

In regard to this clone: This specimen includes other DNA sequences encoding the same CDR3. The CDR3 loop is CASSLRGDTQYF. The CDR3 region has the DNA TGTGCCAGCAGTTTAAGGGGCGATACGCAGTATTTT. This chain uses TRBV27 with TRBJ2-3, with D perhaps TRBD1 (5 bases). CDR1 and CDR2 from the germline V gene are MNHEY and SMNVEV (reference sequence). The CDR3 is 12 amino acids. V lost 2 bases and J 6 bases, leaving 6 bases between the germline ends.

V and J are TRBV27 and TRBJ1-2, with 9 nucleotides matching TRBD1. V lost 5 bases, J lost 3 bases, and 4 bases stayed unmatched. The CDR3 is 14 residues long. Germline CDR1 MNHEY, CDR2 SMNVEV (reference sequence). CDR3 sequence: CASSPRQGDYGYTF. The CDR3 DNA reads TGTGCCAGCAGTCCCCGACAGGGGGACTATGGCTACACCTTC.

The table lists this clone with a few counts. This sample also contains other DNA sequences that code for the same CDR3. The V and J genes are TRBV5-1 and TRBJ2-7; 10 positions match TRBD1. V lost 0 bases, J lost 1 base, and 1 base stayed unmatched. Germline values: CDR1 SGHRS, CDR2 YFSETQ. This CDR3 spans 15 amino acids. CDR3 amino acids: CASSLGGQGSYEQYF. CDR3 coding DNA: TGCGCCAGCAGCTTGGGGGGACAGGGGTCCTACGAGCAGTACTTC.

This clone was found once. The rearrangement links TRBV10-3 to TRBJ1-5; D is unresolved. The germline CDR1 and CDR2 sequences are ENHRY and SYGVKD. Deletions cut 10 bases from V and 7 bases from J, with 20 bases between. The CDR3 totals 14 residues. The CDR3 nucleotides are TGTGCCACAAGAGAAACACTCGATCGGCAGCCCCAGCATTTT. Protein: CATRETLDRQPQHF.

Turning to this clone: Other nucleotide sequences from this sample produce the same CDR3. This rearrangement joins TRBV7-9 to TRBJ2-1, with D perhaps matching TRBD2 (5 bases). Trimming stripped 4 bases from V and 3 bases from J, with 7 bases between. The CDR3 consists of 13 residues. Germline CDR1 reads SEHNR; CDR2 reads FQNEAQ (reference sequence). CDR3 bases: TGTGCCAGCAGCTCGAGCGGCTACAATGAGCAGTTCTTC. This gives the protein CASSSSGYNEQFF.

The CDR3 loop is CASSPRDNSYEQYF. CDR3 sequence (DNA): TGTGCCAGCAGTCCCCGGGACAACTCCTACGAGCAGTACTTC. This chain uses TRBV6-5 with TRBJ2-7, with D possibly being TRBD1 (6 bases). The germline CDR1 and CDR2 sequences are MNHEY and SVGAGI. Deletions cut 5 bases from V and 0 bases from J, with 11 bases between. This CDR3 spans 14 amino acids.

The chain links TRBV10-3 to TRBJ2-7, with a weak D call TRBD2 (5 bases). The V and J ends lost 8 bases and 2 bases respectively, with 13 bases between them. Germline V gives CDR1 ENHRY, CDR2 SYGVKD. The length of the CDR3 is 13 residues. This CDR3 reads CAIVRTATYEQYF. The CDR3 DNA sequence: TGTGCCATCGTTAGGACTGCAACCTACGAGCAGTACTTC.

Here the CDR3 DNA reads TGTGCCAGCAGCGCAAATTTGCGCGGGGAGCTGTTTTTT. This translates into CASSANLRGELFF. This chain connects TRBV9 to TRBJ2-2, with no clear D. V dropped 3 bases and J dropped 7 bases, with 10 bases sitting between them. In germline, CDR1 is SGDLS, CDR2 YYNGEE. CDR3 size: 13 residues.

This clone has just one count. The CDR3: CATFQEARHYEQYF. In DNA, the CDR3 is TGTGCCACTTTTCAGGAGGCCCGACACTACGAGCAGTACTTC. This chain joins TRBV6-5 and TRBJ2-7; D is possibly TRBD2 (5 bases). V shed 10 bases and J shed 3 bases, with 19 bases lying between them. The CDR3 has 14 amino acids. Germline V CDR1 and CDR2: MNHEY, SVGAGI.

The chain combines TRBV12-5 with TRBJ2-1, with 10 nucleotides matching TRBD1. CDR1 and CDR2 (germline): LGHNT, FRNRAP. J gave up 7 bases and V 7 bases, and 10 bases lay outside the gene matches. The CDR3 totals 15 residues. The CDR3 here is CASAPRTGQGNEQFF. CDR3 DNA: TGTGCTAGTGCCCCCAGGACGGGACAGGGGAATGAGCAGTTCTTC.

The CDR3 coding sequence is TGTGCCAGCAGTTTATCACTGGAAGGCACCGGGGAGCTGTTTTTT. Residues: CASSLSLEGTGELFF. The chain has TRBV27 and TRBJ2-2; D ambiguous. Germline CDR1 and CDR2: MNHEY and SMNVEV (reference sequence). The CDR3 spans 15 residues. Trimming took 0 bases from V and 4 from J, leaving 9 bases between them.

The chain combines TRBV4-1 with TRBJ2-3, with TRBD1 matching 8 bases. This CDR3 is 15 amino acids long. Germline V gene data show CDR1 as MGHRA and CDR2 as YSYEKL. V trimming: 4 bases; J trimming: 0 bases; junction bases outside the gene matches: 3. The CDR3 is CASSRGQGSTDTQYF. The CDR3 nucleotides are TGCGCCAGCAGCCGCGGACAGGGTAGCACAGATACGCAGTATTTT.

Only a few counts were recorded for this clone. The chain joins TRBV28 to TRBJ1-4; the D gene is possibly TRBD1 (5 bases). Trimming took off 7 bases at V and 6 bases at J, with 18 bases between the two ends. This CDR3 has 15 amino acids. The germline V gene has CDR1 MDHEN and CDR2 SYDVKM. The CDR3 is CASIHQGARDEKLFF. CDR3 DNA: TGTGCCAGCATCCATCAAGGGGCGCGAGATGAAAAACTGTTTTTT.

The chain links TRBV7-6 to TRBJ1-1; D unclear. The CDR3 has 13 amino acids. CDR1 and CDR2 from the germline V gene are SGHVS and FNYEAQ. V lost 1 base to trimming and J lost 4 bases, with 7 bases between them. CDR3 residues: CASSLGVGTEAFF. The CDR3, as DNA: TGTGCCAGCAGCTTAGGAGTCGGCACTGAAGCTTTCTTT. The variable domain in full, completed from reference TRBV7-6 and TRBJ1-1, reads GAGVSQSPRYKVTKRGQDVALRCDPISGHVSLYWYRQALGQGPEFLTYFNYEAQQDKSGLPNDRFSAERPEGSISTLTIQRTEQRDSAMYRCASSLGVGTEAFFGQGTRLTVV.

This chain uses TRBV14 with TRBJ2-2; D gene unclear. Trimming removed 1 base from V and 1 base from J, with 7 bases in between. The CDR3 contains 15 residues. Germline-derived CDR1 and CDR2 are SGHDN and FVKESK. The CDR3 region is CASSQVTKNTGELFF. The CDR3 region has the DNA TGTGCCAGCAGCCAAGTAACGAAGAACACCGGGGAGCTGTTTTTT.

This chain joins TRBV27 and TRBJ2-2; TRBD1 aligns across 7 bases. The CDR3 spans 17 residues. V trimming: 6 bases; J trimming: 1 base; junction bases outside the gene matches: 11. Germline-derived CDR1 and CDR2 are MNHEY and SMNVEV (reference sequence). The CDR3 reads CASSPTRRTGNTGELFF. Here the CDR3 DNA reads TGTGCCAGCAGCCCCACCCGCAGGACAGGGAACACCGGGGAGCTGTTTTTT.

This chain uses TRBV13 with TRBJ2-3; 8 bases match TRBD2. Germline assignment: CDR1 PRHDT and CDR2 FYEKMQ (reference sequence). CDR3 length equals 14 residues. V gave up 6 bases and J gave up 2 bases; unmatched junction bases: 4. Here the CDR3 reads CASRGSGTTDTQYF. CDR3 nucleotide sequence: TGTGCCAGCAGAGGTAGCGGGACCACAGATACGCAGTATTTT.

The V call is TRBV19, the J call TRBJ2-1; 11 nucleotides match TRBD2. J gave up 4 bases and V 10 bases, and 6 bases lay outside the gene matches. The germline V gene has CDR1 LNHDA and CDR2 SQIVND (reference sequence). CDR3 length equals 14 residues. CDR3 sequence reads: CATSLAGAYNEQFF. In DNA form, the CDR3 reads TGTGCCACCTCACTAGCGGGGGCTTACAATGAGCAGTTCTTC.

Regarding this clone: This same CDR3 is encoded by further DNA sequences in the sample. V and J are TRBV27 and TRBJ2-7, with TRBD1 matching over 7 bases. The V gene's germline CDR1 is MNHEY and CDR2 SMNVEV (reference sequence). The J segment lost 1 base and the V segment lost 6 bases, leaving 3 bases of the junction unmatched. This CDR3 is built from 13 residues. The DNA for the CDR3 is TGTGCCAGCAGCGAGACAGGGTCCTACGAGCAGTACTTC. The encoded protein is CASSETGSYEQYF.

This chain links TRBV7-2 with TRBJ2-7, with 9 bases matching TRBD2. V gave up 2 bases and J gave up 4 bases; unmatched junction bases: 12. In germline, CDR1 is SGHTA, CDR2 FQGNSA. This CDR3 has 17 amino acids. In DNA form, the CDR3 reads TGTGCCAGCAGCTTAAACAGACCAGCGGGAGGTTTGTACGAGCAGTACTTC. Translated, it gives CASSLNRPAGGLYEQYF.

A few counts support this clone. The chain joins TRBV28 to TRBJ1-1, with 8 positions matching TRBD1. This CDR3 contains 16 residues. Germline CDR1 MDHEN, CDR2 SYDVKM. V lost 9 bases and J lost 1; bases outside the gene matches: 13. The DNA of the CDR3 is TGTGCCAGTCCCAATGGACAGGGATCTTGGAACACTGAAGCTTTCTTT. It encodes CASPNGQGSWNTEAFF.

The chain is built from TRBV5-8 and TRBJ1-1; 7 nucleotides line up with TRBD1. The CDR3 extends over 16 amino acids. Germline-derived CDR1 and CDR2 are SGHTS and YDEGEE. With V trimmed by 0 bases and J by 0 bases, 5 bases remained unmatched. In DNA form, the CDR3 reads TGTGCCAGCAGCTTGGCCTGGGACAGTTTGAACACTGAAGCTTTCTTT. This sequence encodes CASSLAWDSLNTEAFF.

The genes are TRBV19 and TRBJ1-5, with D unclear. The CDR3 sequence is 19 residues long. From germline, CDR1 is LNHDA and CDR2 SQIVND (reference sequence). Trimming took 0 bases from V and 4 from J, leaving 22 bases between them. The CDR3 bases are TGTGCCAGTAGTATAGATCCCGACTTCGGCAGCGACCTTAATCAGCCCCAGCATTTT. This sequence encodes CASSIDPDFGSDLNQPQHF.

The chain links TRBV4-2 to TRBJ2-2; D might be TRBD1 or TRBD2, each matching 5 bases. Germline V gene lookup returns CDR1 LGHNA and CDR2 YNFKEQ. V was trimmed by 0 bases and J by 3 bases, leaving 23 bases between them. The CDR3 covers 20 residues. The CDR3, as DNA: TGTGCCAGCAGCCAAGACGTCCGAGACAGTATCGGGGTTCACACCGGGGAGCTGTTTTTT. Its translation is CASSQDVRDSIGVHTGELFF.

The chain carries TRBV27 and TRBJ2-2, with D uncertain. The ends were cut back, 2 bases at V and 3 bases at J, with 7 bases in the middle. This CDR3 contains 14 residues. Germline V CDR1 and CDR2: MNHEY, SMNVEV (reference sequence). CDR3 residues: CASSLPSYTGELFF. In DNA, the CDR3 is TGTGCCAGCAGTTTACCGAGCTACACCGGGGAGCTGTTTTTT.

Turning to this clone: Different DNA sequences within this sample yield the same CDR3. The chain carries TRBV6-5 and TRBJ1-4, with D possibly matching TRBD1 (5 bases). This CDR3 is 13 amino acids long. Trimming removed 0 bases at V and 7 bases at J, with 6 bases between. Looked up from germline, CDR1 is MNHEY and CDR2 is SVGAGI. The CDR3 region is CASSYSTGEKLFF. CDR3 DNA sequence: TGTGCCAGCAGTTACTCTACAGGTGAAAAACTGTTTTTT.

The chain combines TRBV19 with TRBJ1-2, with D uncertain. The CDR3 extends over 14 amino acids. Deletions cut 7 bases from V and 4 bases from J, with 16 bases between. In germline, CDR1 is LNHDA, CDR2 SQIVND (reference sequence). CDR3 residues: CASTPFFRSYGYTF. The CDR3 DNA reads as TGTGCCAGTACCCCCTTTTTTAGGTCCTATGGCTACACCTTC. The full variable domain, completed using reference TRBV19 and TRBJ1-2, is DGGITQSPKYLFRKEGQNVTLSCEQNLNHDAMYWYRQDPGQGLRLIYYSQIVNDFQKGDIAEGYSVSREKKESFPLTVTSAQKNPTAFYLCASTPFFRSYGYTFGSGTRLTVV.

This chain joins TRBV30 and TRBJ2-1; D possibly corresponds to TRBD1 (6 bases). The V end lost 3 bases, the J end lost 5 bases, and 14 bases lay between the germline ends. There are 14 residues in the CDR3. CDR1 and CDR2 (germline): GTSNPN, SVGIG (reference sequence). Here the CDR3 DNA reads TGTGCCTGGAGCCACGGACAGCACGACAATGAGCAGTTCTTC. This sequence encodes CAWSHGQHDNEQFF.

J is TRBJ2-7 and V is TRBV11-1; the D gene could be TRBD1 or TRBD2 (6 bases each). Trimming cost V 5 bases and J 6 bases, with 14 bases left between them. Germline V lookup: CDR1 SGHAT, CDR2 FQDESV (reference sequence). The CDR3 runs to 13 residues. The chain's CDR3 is CASSERGLAEQYF. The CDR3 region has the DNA TGTGCCAGCAGCGAACGGGGGCTTGCCGAGCAGTACTTC.

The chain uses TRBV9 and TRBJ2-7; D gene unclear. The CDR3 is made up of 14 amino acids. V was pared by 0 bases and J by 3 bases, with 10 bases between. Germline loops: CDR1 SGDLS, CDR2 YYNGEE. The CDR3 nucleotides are TGTGCCAGCAGCGTAGAAGACAAAAACTACGAGCAGTACTTC. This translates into CASSVEDKNYEQYF.

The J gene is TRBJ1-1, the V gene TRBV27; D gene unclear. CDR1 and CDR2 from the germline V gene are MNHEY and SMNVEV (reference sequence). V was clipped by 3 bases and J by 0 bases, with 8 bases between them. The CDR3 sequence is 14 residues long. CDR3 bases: TGTGCCAGCAGTTTGAGCCAATTGAACACTGAAGCTTTCTTT. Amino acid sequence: CASSLSQLNTEAFF.

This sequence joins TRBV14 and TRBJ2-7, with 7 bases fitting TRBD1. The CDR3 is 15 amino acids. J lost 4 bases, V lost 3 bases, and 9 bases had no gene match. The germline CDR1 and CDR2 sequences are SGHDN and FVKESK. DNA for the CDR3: TGTGCCAGCAGCCAGGGGCATGACAGGGCTTACGAGCAGTACTTC. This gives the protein CASSQGHDRAYEQYF.